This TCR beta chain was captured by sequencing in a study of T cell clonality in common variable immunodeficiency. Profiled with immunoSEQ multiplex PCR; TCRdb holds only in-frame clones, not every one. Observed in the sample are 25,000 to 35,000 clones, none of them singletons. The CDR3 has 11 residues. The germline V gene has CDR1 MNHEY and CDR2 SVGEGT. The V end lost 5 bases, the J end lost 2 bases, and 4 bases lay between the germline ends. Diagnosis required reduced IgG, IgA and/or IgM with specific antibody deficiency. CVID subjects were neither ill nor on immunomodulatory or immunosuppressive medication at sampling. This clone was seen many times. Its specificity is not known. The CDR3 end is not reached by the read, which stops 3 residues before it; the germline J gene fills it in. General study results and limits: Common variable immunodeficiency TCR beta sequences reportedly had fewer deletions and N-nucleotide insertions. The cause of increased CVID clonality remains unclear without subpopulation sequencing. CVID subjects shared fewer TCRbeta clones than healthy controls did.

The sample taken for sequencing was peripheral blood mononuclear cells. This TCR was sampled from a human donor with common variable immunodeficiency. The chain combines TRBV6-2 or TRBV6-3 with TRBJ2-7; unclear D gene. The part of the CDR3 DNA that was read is TGTGCCAGCAGTAGGGCCTACGAG. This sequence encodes CASSRAYE. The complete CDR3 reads CASSRAYEQYF.